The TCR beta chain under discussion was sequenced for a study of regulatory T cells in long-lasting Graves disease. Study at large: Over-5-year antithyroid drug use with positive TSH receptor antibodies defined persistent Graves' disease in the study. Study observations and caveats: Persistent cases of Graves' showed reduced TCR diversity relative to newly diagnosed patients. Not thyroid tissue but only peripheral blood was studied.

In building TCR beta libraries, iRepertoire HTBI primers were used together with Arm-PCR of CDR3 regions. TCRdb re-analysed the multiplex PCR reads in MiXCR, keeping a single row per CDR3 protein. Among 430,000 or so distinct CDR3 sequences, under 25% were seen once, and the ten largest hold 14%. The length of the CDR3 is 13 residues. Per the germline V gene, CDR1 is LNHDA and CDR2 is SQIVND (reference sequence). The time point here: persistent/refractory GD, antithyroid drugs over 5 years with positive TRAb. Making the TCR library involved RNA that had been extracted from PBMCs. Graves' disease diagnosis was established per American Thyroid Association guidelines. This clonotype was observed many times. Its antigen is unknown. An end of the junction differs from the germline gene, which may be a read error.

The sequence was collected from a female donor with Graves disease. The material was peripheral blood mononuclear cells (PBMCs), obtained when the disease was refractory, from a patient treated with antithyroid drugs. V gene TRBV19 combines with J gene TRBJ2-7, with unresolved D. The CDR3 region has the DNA TGCGCCAGCAGCATGGGTAGCTCCTACGAGCAGTACTTC. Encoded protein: CASSMGSSYEQYF.